A selection of T cell receptor beta chains follows, all from one sample in a study of CD4 and CD8 cells across lung adenocarcinoma regions. TCRdb re-analysed the PCR reads in MiXCR, keeping a single row per CDR3 protein. The data show just over 7,500 distinct CDR3 sequences, 45% to 55% seen once. The specimen was CD8+ T cells from the center of a lung tumor. All receptors derive from a male donor with lung adenocarcinoma. The CD4 and CD8 labels of this study may be unreliable. Both conserved end residues are part of each CDR3. The order of the fields is D gene, V gene, clone size, J gene, CDR3 DNA, CDR3 protein. The D gene is left open where the match is weak. A clone size is listed for some rows: how often the clone was seen (once, few, many), or a class if it is expanded.

.	TRBV28	.	TRBJ2-2	TGTGCCAGCATGGGGTCAGGGGATGGTCGCACCGGGGAGCTGTTTTTT	CASMGSGDGRTGELFF
TRBD1	TRBV10-1	many	TRBJ2-7	TGCGCCAGCAGTGAGTCGAGGACAGGGGCCTACGAGCAGTACTTC	CASSESRTGAYEQYF
TRBD2	TRBV6-5	.	TRBJ2-2	TGTGCCAGCCAGATTAGCGGGGGGGTTTTTTTT	CASQISGGVFF
TRBD2	TRBV6-1	many	TRBJ2-5	TGTGCCAGCAAAGGCTTGGGCGGGGGGGGGACCCAGTACTTC	CASKGLGGGGTQYF
TRBD2	TRBV6-5	medium-sized	TRBJ2-3	TGTGCCAGCAGGCTTCAGCTTAGCGGGGGGAGTGATACGCAGTATTTT	CASRLQLSGGSDTQYF
.	TRBV11-2	.	TRBJ2-1	TGTGCCAGCAGCCCTCCCTTACCCCCGAGCTCCTACAATGAGCAGTTCTTC	CASSPPLPPSSYNEQFF
.	TRBV5-5	.	TRBJ1-1	TGTGCCAGCACCCAGGGTTCCGAAGCTTTCTTT	CASTQGSEAFF
TRBD1	TRBV11-1	.	TRBJ2-5	TGTGCCAGCAGCTTAGACAGGGGGCGAGAGACCCAGTACTTC	CASSLDRGRETQYF
.	TRBV11-1	once	TRBJ2-1	TGTGCCAGCAGCTCGGACAGCTACAATGAGCAGTTCTTC	CASSSDSYNEQFF
.	TRBV6-2/TRBV6-3	.	TRBJ2-1	TGTGCCAGCAGTTACGAATCACTATCCTACAATGAGCAGTTCTTC	CASSYESLSYNEQFF
TRBD1	TRBV27	.	TRBJ2-1	TGTGCCAGCAGGCCCGGGACAGGGACCTACAATGAGCAGTTCTTC	CASRPGTGTYNEQFF
TRBD2	TRBV6-1	.	TRBJ2-2	TGTGCCAGCAGTGGGTTAGCGGGAGGCGTCCGGGAGCTGTTTTTT	CASSGLAGGVRELFF
.	TRBV6-1	.	TRBJ2-5	TGTGCGGGCATGGGGGGCCGGGACCAAGACACCCAGTACTTC	CAGMGGRDQDTQYF
.	TRBV7-6	many	TRBJ1-5	TGTGCCAGCAGCGCGGCACCGAATAGCAATCAGCCCCAGCATTTT	CASSAAPNSNQPQHF
.	TRBV6-1	few	TRBJ1-4	TGTGCCAGCAGGGGGTCCCGTTCTAATGAAAAACTGTTTTTT	CASRGSRSNEKLFF
TRBD2	TRBV5-3	.	TRBJ2-5	TGTGCCAGAAGCTTTTTCGGGGGGAGCGGGGGCCGTGACCAAGAGACGCAGTACTTC	CARSFFGGSGGRDQETQYF
.	TRBV27	.	TRBJ2-3	TGTGCCAGCAGTTTAACCGGCACAGAGACGCAGTATTTC	CASSLTGTETQYF
TRBD2	TRBV12-3/TRBV12-4	.	TRBJ2-1	TGTGCCAGCAGTTTAGGGACTAGCGGGGGGGTACAAAAGTACTTC	CASSLGTSGGVQKYF
TRBD2	TRBV5-1	.	TRBJ2-4	TGCGCCAGCAGCTTGGCTAGCGGGAGTGGTGACATTCAGTACTTC	CASSLASGSGDIQYF
.	TRBV6-1	.	TRBJ1-3	TGTGCCAGCACCCTGGGGGCTACTGGAAACACCATATATTTT	CASTLGATGNTIYF
.	TRBV6-1	once	TRBJ2-4	TGTGCCAGCAGTGCGGTCGGGCGTCCTAAAAATACGCAGTACTTC	CASSAVGRPKNTQYF
.	TRBV4-2	few	TRBJ2-4	TGTGCCAGCAGCCCAACACGCGCAAAAAACATTCAGTACTTC	CASSPTRAKNIQYF
.	TRBV6-1	.	TRBJ2-5	TGTGCCAGCAGTGAAGCGCTCCTCTTGGAGTACTTC	CASSEALLLEYF
.	TRBV4-1	.	TRBJ2-2	TGCGCCAGCAGACCACGACCGGGACCTGTGAGCACCGGGACGCTGTTTTTT	CASRPRPGPVSTGTLFF
TRBD2	TRBV4-1	.	TRBJ2-5	TGCGCCAGCAGCCAAGTAGCGGGGCTCGGGGGTAGGGCCCAAAAGACCCAGTACTTC	CASSQVAGLGGRAQKTQYF
.	TRBV12-5	.	TRBJ2-3	TGTGCTAGTAATGGCAGGTTCGATACGCAGTATTTT	CASNGRFDTQYF
TRBD1	TRBV7-8	.	TRBJ2-6	TGTGCCAGCAGCTACCGGGGACAGCAATTCTCTGGGGCCAACGTCCTGACTTTC	CASSYRGQQFSGANVLTF
.	TRBV11-1	many	TRBJ2-1	TGTGCCAGCACGCTGACTGTCAGCTCCTACAATGAGCAGTTCTTC	CASTLTVSSYNEQFF
.	TRBV30	.	TRBJ2-5	TGTGCCTGGAGTGTCTGGGGGGAACCGTCGTCATTGGAGACCCAGTACTTC	CAWSVWGEPSSLETQYF
TRBD2	TRBV7-2	many	TRBJ2-1	TGTGCCAGCAGCTTAGGACTAGCGGGAGTCCAGGATGAGCAGTTCTTC	CASSLGLAGVQDEQFF
.	TRBV28	.	TRBJ2-3	TGTGCCAGCAGTCCCCCCCTACAGGGATCCACAGATACGCAGTATTTT	CASSPPLQGSTDTQYF
.	TRBV3-1	.	TRBJ2-3	TGTGCCAGCAGCCAAGATTTAGCGTACACAGATACGCAGTATTTC	CASSQDLAYTDTQYF
TRBD2	TRBV6-1	.	TRBJ2-2	TGTGCCAGCAACATAGAGACTAGCGGGAACACCGGGGAGCTGTTTTTT	CASNIETSGNTGELFF
TRBD2	TRBV27	once	TRBJ2-1	TGTGCCAGCAGTTCGGGACTAGCGGGAGCTGAGCAGTTCTTC	CASSSGLAGAEQFF
TRBD2	TRBV10-1	.	TRBJ2-3	TGCGCCAGCGAAGGACTAGCGGGGGCTCGGAACACCGGTGAGCAGTATTTT	CASEGLAGARNTGEQYF
.	TRBV6-4	.	TRBJ2-3	TGTGCCACGGGGCTGCGGGCCAAAGATACGCAGTACTTT	CATGLRAKDTQYF
.	TRBV6-1	.	TRBJ2-1	TGTGCCAGCATCGCTAGCCTAGGCGGGGTTGAGCAGTTCTTC	CASIASLGGVEQFF
.	TRBV6-5	many	TRBJ2-7	TGTGCCAGCAACGACGTTTACGAGCAGTACTTC	CASNDVYEQYF
.	TRBV24-1	few	TRBJ2-5	TGTGCCACCAGTGATCCGATCGTAGAGACCCAGTACTTC	CATSDPIVETQYF
.	TRBV10-2	.	TRBJ2-2	TGCGCCAGCAGGGCAAGCGGAACCAACACCGGGGAGCTGTTTTTT	CASRASGTNTGELFF
TRBD1	TRBV6-1	many	TRBJ1-2	TGTGCCAGCACCCGATTAGGACAGGGGAGGAACTATGGCTACACCTTC	CASTRLGQGRNYGYTF
.	TRBV7-6	many	TRBJ1-4	TGTGCCAGCAGCTGGGGGGGAAAGAATGAAAAACTGTTTTTT	CASSWGGKNEKLFF
TRBD1	TRBV7-2	many	TRBJ2-1	TGTGCCAGCAGTCAGGGGGTTCCCTACAATGAGCAGTTCTTC	CASSQGVPYNEQFF
TRBD2	TRBV6-1	few	TRBJ2-7	TGTGCCAGCACAAGCTCGCTAGCGGGAGACAATGAGCAGTACTTC	CASTSSLAGDNEQYF
.	TRBV7-8	many	TRBJ1-1	TGTGCCAGCAGCCTGGCGTTGTACACTGAAGCTTTCTTT	CASSLALYTEAFF
.	TRBV4-1	.	TRBJ2-7	TGCGCCAGCAGCCAAGTCGAGGGACCAGGAAACGAGCAGTACTTC	CASSQVEGPGNEQYF
TRBD1	TRBV4-1	.	TRBJ2-4	TGCGCCAGCCAGCCCGGGACAGTAAACCCCCGCCGTCAGTACTTC	CASQPGTVNPRRQYF
TRBD1	TRBV27	.	TRBJ2-7	TGTGCCAGCAGTTTTTACCCAGGGGGCCCCGAGTCCGAGCAGTACTTC	CASSFYPGGPESEQYF
TRBD1	TRBV27	.	TRBJ1-2	TGTGCCAGCAGAGGGGGCGAATATGGCTACACCTTC	CASRGGEYGYTF
.	TRBV11-3	.	TRBJ2-1	TGTGCCAGCAGCTTAGTCCCGGACGAGCAGTTCTTC	CASSLVPDEQFF
.	TRBV6-5	many	TRBJ2-7	TGTGCCAGCAGTTACCGGGGACCCCTTGGCGAGCAGTACTTC	CASSYRGPLGEQYF
TRBD1	TRBV3-1	.	TRBJ1-4	TGTGCCAGCAGCCAAGCCAGGGGGGGTGAAAAACTGTTTTTT	CASSQARGGEKLFF
.	TRBV4-2	.	TRBJ2-3	TGTGCCAGCAGCCAAGAACAGGGTGGTGATACGCAGTATTTT	CASSQEQGGDTQYF
.	TRBV24-1	.	TRBJ2-7	TGTGCCACCAGTGAGGGATGGGGCTACGAGCAGTACTTC	CATSEGWGYEQYF
TRBD2	TRBV7-2	.	TRBJ2-7	TGTGCCAGCAGCTTAACTAGCGGGAGTGCCGAGCAGTACTTC	CASSLTSGSAEQYF
TRBD1	TRBV4-2	many	TRBJ2-1	TGTGCCAGCAGCCCCCGGGACAGCTATTACAATGAGCAGTTCTTC	CASSPRDSYYNEQFF
.	TRBV6-1	.	TRBJ1-4	TGTGCCAGCACCCCCGTGGGGGGGGGGGAAAAACTGTTTTTT	CASTPVGGGEKLFF
.	TRBV6-5	many	TRBJ1-3	TGTGCCAGCAGTTCGGTCTCTGGTGGAAACACCATATATTTT	CASSSVSGGNTIYF
TRBD1	TRBV6-1	many	TRBJ1-5	TGTGCCAGCACCTCGGGACAGAGCGATCAGCCCCAGCATTTT	CASTSGQSDQPQHF
.	TRBV7-2	.	TRBJ2-1	TGTGCCAGCAGCTCCTTAGCAGGTCAATACAATGAGCAGTTCTTC	CASSSLAGQYNEQFF